This T cell receptor beta chain was recorded in a study of T cells in Graves' hyperthyroidism and ophthalmopathy. Study-level points and caveats: A 13 V-J model separated ophthalmopathy from stable hyperthyroidism.

Concerning this clonotype itself: What it binds is not known.

Trimming left V 3 bases short and J 6 bases short, with 6 bases between. This CDR3 region has 12 residues. Per germline, CDR1 SGHNT and CDR2 YYREEE (reference sequence). Amplification targeted TCR beta CDR3 regions from RNA transcripts. An initial round of RT-PCR targeting the TCR CDR3 relied on the HTBI primer set. Via MiXCR, TCRdb re-called the multiplex PCR reads, giving one row per CDR3 protein. The sample carries over 350,000 distinct CDR3 sequences, 11% to 15% recorded once. The rearrangement joins TRBV5-4 to TRBJ2-2; the D is unclear. This sequence was found in a man in his fifties or sixties with Graves' ophthalmopathy. Sequencing was carried out using blood. CDR3 DNA: TGTGCCAGCAGCTCAATACCCGGGGAGCTGTTTTTT. It translates to CASSSIPGELFF.